There are a few counts of the clone carrying this T cell receptor (beta chain). CDR1 and CDR2 from the germline V gene are SGHRS and YFSETQ. V was trimmed by 4 bases and J by 8 bases, leaving 12 bases between them. The CDR3 is made up of 12 amino acids. The data were taken from a study of OX40 agonist ivuxolimab in advanced cancers. Sequencing used immunoSEQ multiplex PCR; TCRdb keeps in-frame clones, though not all of them. In the table there are 55,000 to 75,000 clones, 75% to 90% of which are singletons. Material: CD4+ or CD8+ T cells sorted from blood, obtained in a trial of the OX40 agonist ivuxolimab. The chain couples TRBV5-1 to TRBJ1-1; the D is unclear. The receptor comes from an adult with an advanced solid tumor such as melanoma, head and neck, liver or kidney cancer. The CDR3 coding sequence is TGCGCCAGCAGCCTAGAGGGCTCCGAAGCTTTCTTT. Translation: CASSLEGSEAFF. Filled out from reference TRBV5-1 and TRBJ1-1, the complete variable domain reads KAGVTQTPRYLIKTRGQQVTLSCSPISGHRSVSWYQQTPGQGLQFLFEYFSETQRNKGNFPGRFSGRQFSNSRSEMNVSTLELGDSALYLCASSLEGSEAFFGQGTRLTVV.